What follows are 20 T cell receptor beta chains derived from one specimen sequenced in a study of shared clonotypes between healthy human individuals. Assay: immunoSEQ multiplex PCR; the TCRdb copy retains only in-frame clones and omits some. The table includes 640,000 or so clones, less than 80% detected once. The sequencing sample was made of memory CD4+ T cells sorted from blood. Stated subset: CD45RA-negative fraction. These receptors originate from a woman aged 30 to 39 in good health.

The chain employs TRBV9 and TRBJ2-1; 15 nucleotides line up with TRBD2. V lost 0 bases, J lost 8 bases, and 9 bases stayed unmatched. Per germline, CDR1 SGDLS and CDR2 YYNGEE. The CDR3 covers 18 residues. CDR3 DNA sequence: TGTGCCAGCAGCGTAGGGGGCGGTGGGACTAGCGGGAGGTATGAGCAGTTCTTC. This gives the protein CASSVGGGGTSGRYEQFF.

The V and J genes are TRBV5-4 and TRBJ2-2; no clear D. The V and J ends lost 6 bases and 3 bases respectively, with 9 bases between them. CDR1 and CDR2 from the germline V gene are SGHNT and YYREEE (reference sequence). The CDR3 covers 13 residues. The CDR3, as DNA: TGTGCCAGCACCCGACGGGACACCGGGGAGCTGTTTTTT. Amino acid sequence: CASTRRDTGELFF. Drawing the rest from reference TRBV5-4 and TRBJ2-2, the complete variable domain is ETGVTQSPTHLIKTRGQQVTLRCSSQSGHNTVSWYQQALGQGPQFIFQYYREEENGRGNFPPRFSGLQFPNYSSELNVNALELDDSALYLCASTRRDTGELFFGEGSRLTVL.

Only a few counts were recorded for this clone. Written as DNA, the CDR3 is TGTGCCATCAGCAGCTCCTCCGCGTACGAGCAGTACTTC. It encodes CAISSSSAYEQYF. The chain employs TRBV10-3 and TRBJ2-7, with unresolved D. Between the trimmed V and J ends, which lost 6 bases and 4 bases, there was a span of 13 bases. This CDR3 region has 13 residues. Germline CDR1 ENHRY, CDR2 SYGVKD.

This CDR3 reads CATSRDERGPYEQYF. CDR3 DNA sequence: TGTGCCACCAGCAGAGATGAGCGGGGGCCCTACGAGCAGTACTTC. The V gene is TRBV15, the J gene TRBJ2-7; 8 nucleotides align to TRBD2. CDR3 length: 15 residues. CDR1 is LNHNV, CDR2 YYDKDF, per germline (reference sequence). Unmatched junction bases numbered 3, after V lost 0 bases and J lost 2 bases.

This chain connects TRBV5-1 to TRBJ1-1; no clear D gene. The CDR3 is 12 amino acids. Germline V lookup: CDR1 SGHRS, CDR2 YFSETQ. The germline V and J ends were trimmed by 5 bases and 4 bases, with 9 bases remaining between them. The CDR3 protein is CASSPGSTEAFF. CDR3 coding DNA: TGCGCCAGCAGTCCGGGGTCCACTGAAGCTTTCTTT.

This chain joins TRBV11-2 and TRBJ2-3, with 9 nucleotides matching TRBD2. Per germline, CDR1 SGHAT and CDR2 FQNNGV. V lost 2 bases to trimming and J lost 2 bases; unmatched junction nucleotides: 5. This CDR3 is 16 amino acids long. The CDR3 coding sequence is TGTGCCAGCAGCTTACGACTAGCGGAGGCCACAGATACGCAGTATTTT. This encodes CASSLRLAEATDTQYF.

The chain joins TRBV23-1 to TRBJ2-7; 11 bases line up with TRBD2. TRBV23-1 is labeled an ORF, and its function is uncertain. The CDR3 consists of 14 residues. The junction had 4 bases not matched to a gene; V was cut back by 4 bases and J by 5 bases. CDR3: CASSPSGRFNEQYF. DNA of the CDR3: TGCGCCAGCAGTCCTAGCGGGAGGTTTAACGAGCAGTACTTC.

The gene calls are TRBV5-1 and TRBJ2-1; 9 bases line up with TRBD1. V was clipped by 4 bases and J by 5 bases; unmatched bases: 4. Germline V CDR1 and CDR2: SGHRS, YFSETQ. CDR3 size: 14 residues. In DNA, the CDR3 is TGCGCCAGCAGCGAGGGACAGGGTAACAATGAGCAGTTCTTC. It is translated as CASSEGQGNNEQFF.

The chain couples TRBV7-8 to TRBJ1-3; no clear D gene. This CDR3 is built from 15 residues. From germline, CDR1 is SGHVS and CDR2 FQNEAQ. Trimming shortened V by 5 bases and J by 0 bases, and 11 bases separated the two germline ends. The CDR3 protein is CASSQDGVSGNTIYF. The DNA for the CDR3 is TGTGCCAGCAGCCAAGATGGGGTCTCTGGAAACACCATATATTTT. The full variable domain, with the rest looked up from reference TRBV7-8 and TRBJ1-3, is GAGVSQSPRYKVAKRGQDVALRCDPISGHVSLFWYQQALGQGPEFLTYFQNEAQLDKSGLPSDRFFAERPEGSVSTLKIQRTQQEDSAVYLCASSQDGVSGNTIYFGEGSWLTVV.

The chain has TRBV19 and TRBJ2-2; 8 bases line up with TRBD1. The CDR3 spans 14 residues. V shed 7 bases, J shed 6 bases, and the junction held 7 bases outside the gene matches. Germline CDR1 and CDR2: LNHDA and SQIVND (reference sequence). Written as DNA, the CDR3 is TGTGCCAGTAAGGGTCAGGGGGCTCCCGGGGAGCTGTTTTTT. Translating gives CASKGQGAPGELFF.

The chain joins TRBV7-9 to TRBJ2-3; D unclear. CDR1 SEHNR and CDR2 FQNEAQ come from the germline V gene (reference sequence). This CDR3 contains 13 residues. Trimming took off 7 bases at V and 1 base at J, with 9 bases between the two ends. The DNA for the CDR3 is TGTGCCAGCATTCGGGCGGGCACAGATACGCAGTATTTT. Residues: CASIRAGTDTQYF.

The chain uses TRBV25-1 and TRBJ2-7; D uncertain. Trimming shortened V by 3 bases and J by 0 bases, and 12 bases separated the two germline ends. This CDR3 is built from 15 residues. Germline V gives CDR1 MGHDK, CDR2 SYGVNS. The CDR3 DNA reads as TGTGCCAGCAGTGACCAAGCCCGGAGCTCCTACGAGCAGTACTTC. Its protein product is CASSDQARSSYEQYF.

The rearrangement joins TRBV5-1 to TRBJ2-3, with D unclear. The CDR3 is made up of 13 amino acids. Trimming pared 4 bases from V and 3 bases from J, leaving 9 bases between. The V gene's germline CDR1 is SGHRS and CDR2 YFSETQ. The CDR3 here is CASSLIPTDTQYF. The CDR3, as DNA: TGCGCCAGCAGCCTGATACCGACAGATACGCAGTATTTT.

The genes are TRBV19 and TRBJ1-2; tentatively, D is TRBD1 (6 bases). CDR3 length: 14 residues. Germline CDR1 LNHDA, CDR2 SQIVND (reference sequence). V dropped 6 bases and J dropped 8 bases, with 19 bases sitting between them. DNA for the CDR3: TGTGCCAGTAGCCCCGGGGGGCACCTTAGGGGCTACACCTTC. Translating gives CASSPGGHLRGYTF. Full variable domain (missing parts from reference TRBV19 and TRBJ1-2): DGGITQSPKYLFRKEGQNVTLSCEQNLNHDAMYWYRQDPGQGLRLIYYSQIVNDFQKGDIAEGYSVSREKKESFPLTVTSAQKNPTAFYLCASSPGGHLRGYTFGSGTRLTVV.

This clone was seen only once. J is TRBJ2-2 and V is TRBV19, with TRBD1 matching over 7 bases. The germline V gene has CDR1 LNHDA and CDR2 SQIVND (reference sequence). V lost 2 bases and J lost 4; bases outside the gene matches: 4. The CDR3 extends over 15 amino acids. The CDR3 region is CASSITGVRTGELFF. The CDR3 DNA is TGTGCCAGTAGTATAACAGGGGTCCGCACCGGGGAGCTGTTTTTT. Full variable domain (outside the CDR3, taken from reference TRBV19 and TRBJ2-2): DGGITQSPKYLFRKEGQNVTLSCEQNLNHDAMYWYRQDPGQGLRLIYYSQIVNDFQKGDIAEGYSVSREKKESFPLTVTSAQKNPTAFYLCASSITGVRTGELFFGEGSRLTVL.

This clone was counted between two and nine times. This chain links TRBV4-1 with TRBJ2-7, with TRBD2 matching 7 bases. This CDR3 contains 14 residues. Per the germline V gene, CDR1 is MGHRA and CDR2 is YSYEKL. V lost 1 base and J lost 5; bases outside the gene matches: 5. In DNA, the CDR3 is TGCGCCAGCAGCCAAGTAGGGACTACGAACGAGCAGTACTTC. It is translated as CASSQVGTTNEQYF.

The chain joins TRBV11-2 to TRBJ2-7, with D perhaps TRBD2 (5 bases). The ends were cut back, 3 bases at V and 7 bases at J, with 16 bases in the middle. The CDR3 has 14 amino acids. Germline lookup yields CDR1 SGHAT and CDR2 FQNNGV. CDR3 in DNA: TGTGCCAGCAGCTTGTACGACCGTCGAGGGGAGCAGTACTTC. Protein: CASSLYDRRGEQYF.

Here the CDR3 reads CASSTSGLAGGKTQYF. CDR3 in DNA: TGTGCCAGTAGTACCTCGGGACTAGCGGGAGGAAAGACCCAGTACTTC. The chain couples TRBV19 to TRBJ2-5, with 15 bases aligning to TRBD2. Germline V gene lookup returns CDR1 LNHDA and CDR2 SQIVND (reference sequence). The CDR3 covers 16 residues. The V gene end was trimmed by 4 bases and the J gene end by 6 bases; junction bases not matched to a gene: 6.

This clone was seen a handful of times. The V gene is TRBV30, the J gene TRBJ2-5, with 8 positions matching TRBD2. CDR1 is GTSNPN, CDR2 SVGIG, per germline (reference sequence). V was pared by 3 bases and J by 4 bases, with 4 bases of the junction left unmatched. This CDR3 comprises 13 residues. The CDR3 region is CAWRPGGGETQYF. CDR3 in DNA: TGTGCCTGGAGGCCGGGGGGGGGAGAGACCCAGTACTTC.

The rearrangement links TRBV20-1 to TRBJ2-5, with TRBD2 as a possible D gene (5 bases). With 3 bases removed from V and 9 bases from J, the gap between germline ends came to 8 bases. In germline, CDR1 is DFQATT, CDR2 SNEGSKA (reference sequence). This CDR3 has 10 residues. CDR3 region: CSASGEPQYF. The DNA of the CDR3 is TGCAGTGCTAGTGGGGAGCCCCAGTACTTC.